Sequencing of this T cell receptor beta chain was carried out in a study of cytomegalovirus exposure and HLA in healthy donors. 13 Jbeta primers and 60 Vbeta primers were used for the PCR. The repertoire was sequenced with immunoSEQ multiplex PCR; TCRdb's copy has only in-frame clones and lacks some. The table shows more than 150,000 clones, with 82% occurring only once. The germline gives CDR1 MDHEN, CDR2 SYDVKM. This CDR3 comprises 14 residues. The germline V and J ends were trimmed by 8 bases and 4 bases, with 14 bases remaining between them. The sample consisted of PBMCs. The chain has TRBV28 and TRBJ1-4; tentatively, D is TRBD1 (6 bases). The clonotype originates from a man aged 35 to 55 in good health and CMV-seronegative. In nucleotides, the CDR3 is TGTGCCAGCTCACCGGACAGCTATAATGAAAAACTGTTTTTT. Amino acids: CASSPDSYNEKLFF.